This TCR beta chain was retrieved from a study of blood T cells in healthy people across ages. Study-level findings and limits: CMV status of donors was unknown, possibly confounding expanded clonotype changes.

Only a few counts were recorded for this clonotype. Its antigen is still unknown. For the second PCR, which ran for roughly 7 to 11 cycles, a sample-barcoded 5' primer and a J-beta primer mix were used. TCRdb reprocessed the 5' RACE reads via MiXCR and lists one record per CDR3 protein. This table has hundreds of thousands of distinct CDR3 sequences, approximately 44% appearing once. The CDR3 sequence is 13 residues long. The V and J ends lost 7 bases and 4 bases respectively, with 13 bases between them. The chain has TRBV12-3 or TRBV12-4 and TRBJ1-2, with D maybe TRBD1 (5 bases). The sample taken for sequencing was blood. The TCR sequence derives from a man aged 55-75 years in good health. The CDR3 region is CASTLVGAYGYTF. The CDR3 region has the DNA TGTGCCAGCACTTTGGTCGGGGCCTATGGCTACACCTTC.